This TCR beta chain was documented in a study of shared clonotypes between healthy human individuals. Study observations and caveats: In contrast to clonotypes shared by all four donors, non-shared clonotypes had lower generation probabilities.

Only Caucasian adults living in Nashville, Tennessee served as donors. TCRdb's table, derived via immunoSEQ multiplex PCR, lists solely in-frame clones and lacks some. The table records 1.6 million or so clones, approximately 98.5% of them present only once. Looked up from germline, CDR1 is SNHLY and CDR2 is FYNNEI. The CDR3 is made up of 11 amino acids. V lost 7 bases to trimming and J lost 7 bases, with 11 bases between them. Worth noting for this clone: The antigen is undetermined.

V and J are TRBV2 and TRBJ2-7; D is ambiguous. The sequence was collected from a man aged 25 to 40 in good health. Sample: naive CD4+ T cells sorted from blood. Documented subset: CD45RA+ positively selected. The CDR3, as DNA: TGTGCCAGCATTGGCTGGGGAGAGCAGTACTTC. The encoded protein is CASIGWGEQYF.